This note documents a single T cell receptor beta chain sequence. What it binds is not known. One junction end disagrees with the germline gene, perhaps due to a read error. Germline V gene sequence: CDR1 GTSNPN, CDR2 SVGIG (reference sequence). The CDR3 loop spans 13 amino acids. TCRdb's copy holds only in-frame clones and misses some; the assay was immunoSEQ multiplex PCR. The table has around 130,000 clones, more than 70% seen once; the top ten hold about 3%. The data were obtained in a study of T cell responses to AZD1222 COVID-19 vaccine. Study conclusions and caveats: An increase in Spike-specific TCR breadth and depth was observed after two AZD1222 doses. Among spike-specific TCRs, nearly half reportedly target unmutated variant regions. The donors showed a predominance of white British ancestry and of females, with possible underestimation of clonal diversity.

The chain links TRBV30 to TRBJ2-7, with 14 bases matching TRBD2. This sequence originates from an adult who received the AZD1222 COVID-19 vaccine. Sequenced here: peripheral blood, sampled 28 days after the second AZD1222 dose. The CDR3 DNA sequence: TGTGCCTGGAGTATACTGACTAGCGGGAGGGCCGCGTTC. Its translation is CAWSILTSGRAAF.